The entry below describes one TCR beta chain. The clone's antigen remains unknown. No much larger clone exists at a distance of one base, and base qualities are not known. The CDR3 runs 11 amino acids, cysteine and phenylalanine included. Only CDR3 DNA is held: 33 bases, read in frame from base 1. V is shortened by 6 bases, J by 5 bases, and the region joining them spans 7 bases. The CDR1 and CDR2 encoded by the germline V gene are SGHAT and FQNNGV. This record comes from a study of patients and donors after allogeneic stem cell transplantation (dated by TCRdb to between 2020 and 2021). Receptor libraries were prepared by RT-PCR. The sequencer listed for this sample is NextSeq 550. In TCRdb, the public reads were trimmed at Q25 with fastp and aligned with MiXCR, with productive beta chains retained. Entries that share a CDR3 protein sequence are merged under the most common genes and DNA. For this sample the table gives some 880,000 distinct CDR3 sequences, of which 15% to 20% were detected only once. The ten biggest clones cover around 6% of the sample.

The V and J genes are TRBV11-2 and TRBJ2-5, with the D gene call left open. The receptor was isolated from a human donor who was either an allogeneic HSCT recipient or a stem cell or donor lymphocyte infusion donor (not recorded which). It is not recorded whose cells these are; they may come from a transplant donor. The specimen was blood, either unsorted or a sorted T cell fraction (not recorded which). The DNA is TGTGCCAGCAGGTTCCGTGAGACCCAGTACTTC. The encoded protein is CASRFRETQYF.